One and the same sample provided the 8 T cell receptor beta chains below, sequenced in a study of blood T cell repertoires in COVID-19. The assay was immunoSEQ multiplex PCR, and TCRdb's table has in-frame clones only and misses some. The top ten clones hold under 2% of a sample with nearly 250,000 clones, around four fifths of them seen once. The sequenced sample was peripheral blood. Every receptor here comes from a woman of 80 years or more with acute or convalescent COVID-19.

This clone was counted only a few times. CDR3 DNA: TGTGCCAGCCGAAGTCCGGGGGGGGTAACTAATGAAAAACTGTTTTTT. Protein: CASRSPGGVTNEKLFF. V and J are TRBV28 and TRBJ1-4; possibly TRBD1 for D (5 bases). The CDR3 is made up of 16 amino acids. The ends were cut back, 8 bases at V and 1 base at J, with 17 bases in the middle. The germline V gene has CDR1 MDHEN and CDR2 SYDVKM.

In DNA form, the CDR3 reads TGTGCCAGCAGCGGGGGACAGACCTACGAGCAGTACTTC. Translated: CASSGGQTYEQYF. V usage is TRBV5-4 and J usage is TRBJ2-7, with TRBD1 identical over 7 bases. Germline lookup yields CDR1 SGHNT and CDR2 YYREEE (reference sequence). Unmatched junction bases numbered 3, after V lost 4 bases and J lost 2 bases. The CDR3 totals 13 residues.

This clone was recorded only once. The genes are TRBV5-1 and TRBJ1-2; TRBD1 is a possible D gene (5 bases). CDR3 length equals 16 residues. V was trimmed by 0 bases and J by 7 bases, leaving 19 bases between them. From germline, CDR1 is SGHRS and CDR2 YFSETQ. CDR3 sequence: CASSLVSGREEGGYTF. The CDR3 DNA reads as TGCGCCAGCAGCTTGGTCTCGGGCAGGGAGGAAGGTGGCTACACCTTC.

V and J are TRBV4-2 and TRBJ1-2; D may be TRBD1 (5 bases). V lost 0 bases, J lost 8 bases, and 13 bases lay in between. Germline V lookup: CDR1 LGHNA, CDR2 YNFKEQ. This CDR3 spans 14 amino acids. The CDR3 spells CASSQETGSRGYTF. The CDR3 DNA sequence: TGTGCCAGCAGCCAAGAAACAGGTAGTAGAGGCTACACCTTC.

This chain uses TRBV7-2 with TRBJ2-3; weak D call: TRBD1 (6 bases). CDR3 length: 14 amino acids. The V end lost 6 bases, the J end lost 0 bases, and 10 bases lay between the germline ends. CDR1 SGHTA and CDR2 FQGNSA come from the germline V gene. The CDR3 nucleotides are TGTGCCAGCAGTGAAGGGGGTAGCACAGATACGCAGTATTTT. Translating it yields CASSEGGSTDTQYF.

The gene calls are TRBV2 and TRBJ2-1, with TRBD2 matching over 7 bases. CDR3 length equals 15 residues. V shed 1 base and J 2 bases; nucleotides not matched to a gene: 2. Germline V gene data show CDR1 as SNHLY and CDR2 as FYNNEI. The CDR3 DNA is TGTGCCAGCAGTGAAGTACTAGCGACCTACAATGAGCAGTTCTTC. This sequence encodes CASSEVLATYNEQFF. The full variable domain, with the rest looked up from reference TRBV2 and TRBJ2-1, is EPEVTQTPSHQVTQMGQEVILRCVPISNHLYFYWYRQILGQKVEFLVSFYNNEISEKSEIFDDQFSVERPDGSNFTLKIRSTKLEDSAMYFCASSEVLATYNEQFFGPGTRLTVL.

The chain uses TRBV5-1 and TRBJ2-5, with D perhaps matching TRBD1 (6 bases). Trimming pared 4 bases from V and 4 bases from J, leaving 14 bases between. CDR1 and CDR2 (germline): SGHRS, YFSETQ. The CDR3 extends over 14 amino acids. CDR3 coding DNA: TGCGCCAGCAGCCTTGGACAGCCTTCAGAGACCCAGTACTTC. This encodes CASSLGQPSETQYF.

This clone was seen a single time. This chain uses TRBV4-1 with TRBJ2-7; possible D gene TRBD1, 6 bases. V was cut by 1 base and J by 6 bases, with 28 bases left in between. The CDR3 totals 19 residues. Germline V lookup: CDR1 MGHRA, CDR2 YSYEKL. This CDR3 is CASSQAPLQMTGISREQYF. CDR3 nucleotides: TGCGCCAGCAGCCAAGCCCCCCTACAAATGACAGGTATCTCTCGCGAGCAGTACTTC.